These 31 T cell receptor beta chains originate from one sample sequenced in a study of blood T cell repertoires in COVID-19. TCRdb keeps only in-frame clones here, not all; method: immunoSEQ multiplex PCR. The sample holds roughly 100,000 clones, 75% to 90% seen once. Sample: peripheral blood. These receptors came from a woman older than 75 with active COVID-19.

This chain connects TRBV19 to TRBJ1-3; D remains unclear. V shed 5 bases and J shed 0 bases, with 14 bases lying between them. The CDR3 is 16 residues long. The V gene's germline CDR1 is LNHDA and CDR2 SQIVND (reference sequence). CDR3 sequence reads: CASSFAGLSSGNTIYF. The CDR3 DNA sequence: TGTGCCAGTAGTTTTGCCGGTCTGAGCTCTGGAAACACCATATATTTT.

The rearrangement uses TRBV9 and TRBJ1-2; TRBD1 agrees at 8 bases. Germline CDR1 reads SGDLS; CDR2 reads YYNGEE. Trimming removed 3 bases from V and 10 bases from J; junction bases left unmatched: 5. The CDR3 contains 12 residues. The CDR3 loop reads CASSGGQGIYTF. The DNA for the CDR3 is TGTGCCAGCAGCGGCGGACAGGGAATCTACACCTTC. The whole variable domain, remainder taken from reference TRBV9 and TRBJ1-2, is DSGVTQTPKHLITATGQRVTLRCSPRSGDLSVYWYQQSLDQGLQFLIQYYNGEERAKGNILERFSAQQFPDLHSELNLSSLELGDSALYFCASSGGQGIYTFGSGTRLTVV.

This clone was seen more than once but under ten times. This chain links TRBV11-1 with TRBJ1-4; tentatively, D is TRBD1 (5 bases). V shed 5 bases and J shed 8 bases, with 9 bases lying between them. The CDR3 extends over 12 amino acids. The germline CDR1 and CDR2 sequences are SGHAT and FQDESV (reference sequence). The CDR3 coding sequence is TGTGCCAGCAGCGCCCGGGGGGAAAAACTGTTTTTT. Its protein product is CASSARGEKLFF.

This clone was recorded a few times. This chain links TRBV3-1 (or the pseudogene TRBV3-2) with TRBJ2-5, with TRBD1 identical over 7 bases. After removal of 8 bases from V and 2 bases from J, the junction contained 5 bases not matched to a gene. The CDR3 sequence is 13 residues long. Germline CDR1 and CDR2: LGHDT and YNNKEL (reference sequence). The CDR3 DNA follows: TGTGCCAGCGAGGGGGCGAAACAAGAGACCCAGTACTTC. Translating gives CASEGAKQETQYF.

The chain is built from TRBV11-2 and TRBJ2-6; the D gene is possibly TRBD2 (5 bases). V gave up 5 bases and J gave up 2 bases, with 7 bases separating them. Germline assignment: CDR1 SGHAT and CDR2 FQNNGV. There are 14 residues in the CDR3. The CDR3 here is CASSPSTGANVLTF. The CDR3 bases are TGTGCCAGCAGCCCTAGCACTGGGGCCAACGTCCTGACTTTC. Full variable domain (rest looked up from reference TRBV11-2 and TRBJ2-6): EAGVAQSPRYKIIEKRQSVAFWCNPISGHATLYWYQQILGQGPKLLIQFQNNGVVDDSQLPKDRFSAERLKGVDSTLKIQPAKLEDSAVYLCASSPSTGANVLTFGAGSRLTVL.

This chain uses TRBV28 with TRBJ2-5, with 7 positions matching TRBD1. Per the germline V gene, CDR1 is MDHEN and CDR2 is SYDVKM. With 3 bases clipped from V and 5 bases from J, the junction kept 6 bases outside the gene matches. The CDR3 loop spans 14 amino acids. CDR3 bases: TGTGCCAGCAGTTTGACAGGGTCTAGCGAGACCCAGTACTTC. The encoded protein is CASSLTGSSETQYF. The full variable domain, with the rest looked up from reference TRBV28 and TRBJ2-5, is DVKVTQSSRYLVKRTGEKVFLECVQDMDHENMFWYRQDPGLGLRLIYFSYDVKMKEKGDIPEGYSVSREKKERFSLILESASTNQTSMYLCASSLTGSSETQYFGPGTRLLVL.

This clone was seen only a few times. This chain's CDR3 is CASSSGGLKQYF. CDR3 sequence (DNA): TGTGCCAGCAGTTCCGGGGGGCTTAAGCAGTACTTC. The chain links TRBV28 to TRBJ2-7; maybe TRBD2 (7 bases). Between the trimmed V and J ends, which lost 4 bases and 8 bases, there was a span of 12 bases. CDR1 MDHEN and CDR2 SYDVKM come from the germline V gene. CDR3 length equals 12 residues.

V and J are TRBV18 and TRBJ2-7, with 7 bases lining up with TRBD1. Unmatched junction bases numbered 4, after V lost 1 base and J lost 4 bases. Germline V gives CDR1 KGHSH, CDR2 LQKENI. The CDR3 is 14 residues long. CDR3: CASSPLLQGYEQYF. CDR3 nucleotides: TGTGCCAGCTCACCACTTCTACAGGGGTACGAGCAGTACTTC.

The chain has TRBV24-1 and TRBJ2-1; TRBD2 matches 15 bases. The CDR3 runs 21 residues. The J segment lost 1 base and the V segment lost 3 bases, leaving 12 bases of the junction unmatched. The germline CDR1 and CDR2 sequences are KGHDR and SFDVKD. CDR3 loop: CATSDRRTSGRAVSSYNEQFF. The CDR3 nucleotides read TGTGCCACCAGTGATCGACGGACTAGCGGGAGGGCGGTCAGTTCCTACAATGAGCAGTTCTTC.

The chain links TRBV7-9 to TRBJ2-7, with 8 bases that match TRBD1. V gave up 1 base and J gave up 3 bases; unmatched junction bases: 14. The germline V gene encodes CDR1 SEHNR and CDR2 FQNEAQ (reference sequence). This CDR3 contains 18 residues. The DNA of the CDR3 is TGTGCCAGCAGCTTAGTGGGAAGGGGCAGGGGGCGCCTCTACGAGCAGTACTTC. Translated, it gives CASSLVGRGRGRLYEQYF.

The chain couples TRBV3-1 (or the pseudogene TRBV3-2) to TRBJ2-1; 9 bases align to TRBD2. The CDR3 length is 16 residues. The germline gives CDR1 LGHDT, CDR2 YNNKEL (reference sequence). Unmatched junction bases numbered 12, after V lost 4 bases and J lost 8 bases. This chain's CDR3 is CASSRRVAGVLDEQFF. In DNA, the CDR3 is TGTGCCAGCAGCCGGCGGGTAGCGGGAGTATTGGATGAGCAGTTCTTC.

The rearrangement joins TRBV10-3 to TRBJ2-1, with 8 bases lining up with TRBD2. J gave up 6 bases and V 8 bases, and 12 bases lay outside the gene matches. Germline CDR1 ENHRY, CDR2 SYGVKD. The CDR3 covers 15 residues. CDR3 DNA: TGTGCCATCGGGAAATCGGGACTAGGGACCAATGAGCAGTTCTTC. It yields the protein CAIGKSGLGTNEQFF.

The genes are TRBV5-4 and TRBJ2-1, with a tentative D call TRBD2 (6 bases). The CDR3 runs to 16 residues. Between the trimmed V and J ends, which lost 4 bases and 4 bases, there was a span of 18 bases. Germline loops: CDR1 SGHNT, CDR2 YYREEE (reference sequence). As DNA, the CDR3 is TGTGCCAGCAGCCCATTAGGTGGGAGCGGGTACAATGAGCAGTTCTTC. Translated, it gives CASSPLGGSGYNEQFF.

V is TRBV5-1 and J is TRBJ1-1; D call uncertain. The CDR3 is 11 residues long. The V and J ends lost 8 bases and 6 bases respectively, with 11 bases between them. Germline V gene lookup returns CDR1 SGHRS and CDR2 YFSETQ. CDR3 sequence reads: CASSLGPEAFF. For the CDR3, the DNA is TGCGCCAGTTCTCTTGGCCCTGAAGCTTTCTTT.

The chain is built from TRBV12-3 or TRBV12-4 and TRBJ2-3; D is unclear. V was cut by 7 bases and J by 2 bases, with 10 bases left in between. The CDR3 length is 13 residues. The DNA of the CDR3 is TGTGCCAGCATCCGAGCTTCCACAGATACGCAGTATTTT. Translated, it gives CASIRASTDTQYF.

The chain links TRBV5-1 to TRBJ1-1, with TRBD1 as a possible D gene (5 bases). The germline V and J ends were trimmed by 3 bases and 5 bases, with 14 bases remaining between them. The CDR3 sequence is 14 residues long. Germline lookup yields CDR1 SGHRS and CDR2 YFSETQ. In DNA, the CDR3 is TGCGCCAGCAGCTCTCAGGCCGGGGGAACTGAAGCTTTCTTT. Residues: CASSSQAGGTEAFF.

V usage is TRBV29-1 and J usage is TRBJ1-3; a weak D match, TRBD1 (5 bases). V lost 5 bases, J lost 1 base, and 12 bases lay in between. There are 14 residues in the CDR3. Germline CDR1 and CDR2: SQVTM and ANQGSEA. CDR3 coding DNA: TGCAGCGTTCATTCCGGGGGGTCTGGAAACACCATATATTTT. It specifies CSVHSGGSGNTIYF.

This chain joins TRBV18 and TRBJ2-3, with TRBD2 matching 13 bases. Germline V lookup: CDR1 KGHSH, CDR2 LQKENI. The CDR3 totals 16 residues. V trimming: 6 bases; J trimming: 5 bases; junction bases outside the gene matches: 8. CDR3 nucleotides: TGTGCCAGCTCTAGACTAGCGGGAGGTCCAAAAGATACGCAGTATTTT. Translated: CASSRLAGGPKDTQYF.

The chain links TRBV12-3 or TRBV12-4 to TRBJ1-2; 7 nucleotides agree with TRBD1. The CDR3 covers 13 residues. Trimming took 6 bases from V and 6 from J; bases not matched to a gene: 7. The CDR3 DNA reads TGTGCCAGCAGCCTGGACAGGTCCAATGGCTACACCTTC. This encodes CASSLDRSNGYTF.

The CDR3 DNA reads TGCGCCAGCAGCCAAGTCTTAGGAGGATACGAGCAGTACTTC. Translating gives CASSQVLGGYEQYF. The chain combines TRBV4-3 with TRBJ2-7; possibly TRBD2 for D (5 bases). V dropped 1 base and J dropped 4 bases, with 11 bases sitting between them. The CDR3 is 14 amino acids. CDR1 is LGHNA, CDR2 YSLEER, per germline.

The V call is TRBV3-1 (or the pseudogene TRBV3-2), the J call TRBJ2-7; 7 nucleotides line up with TRBD2. CDR3 size: 14 residues. With 2 bases clipped from V and 0 bases from J, the junction kept 1 base outside the gene matches. Germline V gene lookup returns CDR1 LGHDT and CDR2 YNNKEL (reference sequence). CDR3 sequence reads: CASSQQRDSYEQYF. The CDR3 DNA reads TGTGCCAGCAGCCAACAGCGGGACTCCTACGAGCAGTACTTC.

The J gene is TRBJ2-1, the V gene TRBV15, with D unresolved. The V end lost 0 bases, the J end lost 6 bases, and 9 bases lay between the germline ends. Germline V gene data show CDR1 as LNHNV and CDR2 as YYDKDF (reference sequence). The CDR3 consists of 14 residues. The CDR3 region is CATSRDRHTNEQFF. The CDR3, as DNA: TGTGCCACCAGCAGAGATCGCCACACCAATGAGCAGTTCTTC.

This clone has only one observation. The genes are TRBV7-9 and TRBJ2-7; TRBD2 matches 7 bases. V lost 8 bases to trimming and J lost 7 bases; unmatched junction nucleotides: 11. The CDR3 is 13 residues long. CDR1 is SEHNR, CDR2 FQNEAQ, per germline (reference sequence). CDR3 in amino acids: CASGSGGSGEQYF. In DNA, the CDR3 is TGTGCCAGCGGGTCGGGGGGAAGTGGTGAGCAGTACTTC.

The gene calls are TRBV7-3 and TRBJ2-6, with D unclear. Germline values: CDR1 SGHTA, CDR2 FQGTGA. V lost 0 bases to trimming and J lost 4 bases, with 13 bases between them. The CDR3 covers 17 residues. The CDR3 region has the DNA TGTGCCAGCAGCTTAACCGGTCCGCGTCGGGGGGCCAACGTCCTGACTTTC. Its protein product is CASSLTGPRRGANVLTF.

Only a few counts were recorded for this clone. The chain recombines TRBV28 with TRBJ1-1; D is ambiguous. V was clipped by 5 bases and J by 4 bases, with 8 bases between them. The CDR3 extends over 12 amino acids. Per the germline V gene, CDR1 is MDHEN and CDR2 is SYDVKM. The CDR3, as DNA: TGTGCCAGCAGTATCCGACTCACTGAAGCTTTCTTT. This encodes CASSIRLTEAFF.

The V call is TRBV19, the J call TRBJ2-2, with TRBD2 matching 8 bases. CDR1 and CDR2 from the germline V gene are LNHDA and SQIVND (reference sequence). The V and J ends lost 8 bases and 4 bases, in that order; junction bases with no gene match: 6. This CDR3 has 14 amino acids. The CDR3 DNA reads as TGTGCCAGTCGGGGGGGCGCAGGCACCGGGGAGCTGTTTTTT. It translates to CASRGGAGTGELFF.

The chain employs TRBV29-1 and TRBJ2-1, with 10 bases aligning to TRBD2. V shed 5 bases, J shed 7 bases, and the junction held 8 bases outside the gene matches. The germline V gene has CDR1 SQVTM and CDR2 ANQGSEA. The CDR3 contains 14 residues. The CDR3 loop is CSVSPSGRRNEQFF. CDR3 in DNA: TGCAGCGTTTCCCCTAGCGGGAGAAGAAATGAGCAGTTCTTC.

This sequence joins TRBV12-5 and TRBJ2-5; tentatively, D is TRBD2 (5 bases). V shed 3 bases and J shed 5 bases, with 10 bases lying between them. The germline CDR1 and CDR2 sequences are LGHNT and FRNRAP. This CDR3 region has 13 residues. The CDR3: CASGLSGSETQYF. The CDR3 DNA reads as TGTGCTAGTGGTTTATCGGGGAGCGAGACCCAGTACTTC.

The sample holds one count of this clone. This chain connects TRBV9 to TRBJ2-3; D is unresolved. The V end was cut by 2 bases, the J end by 2 bases, with 9 bases between. Germline V lookup: CDR1 SGDLS, CDR2 YYNGEE. The CDR3 loop spans 14 amino acids. The CDR3, as DNA: TGTGCCAGCAGCGTGACTCACCTCACAGATACGCAGTATTTT. This sequence encodes CASSVTHLTDTQYF.

The chain uses TRBV6-5 and TRBJ2-5; 11 bases agree with TRBD2. V trimming: 6 bases; J trimming: 7 bases; junction bases outside the gene matches: 4. The CDR3 extends over 13 amino acids. Germline CDR1 and CDR2: MNHEY and SVGAGI. CDR3 nucleotide sequence: TGTGCCAGCAGAGGGACTAGCGGTGGGACCCAGTACTTC. It specifies CASRGTSGGTQYF.

This clone was recorded only once. V usage is TRBV6-5 and J usage is TRBJ2-7; weak D call: TRBD2 (7 bases). The CDR3 consists of 14 residues. V was clipped by 8 bases and J by 0 bases, with 14 bases between them. Germline V CDR1 and CDR2: MNHEY, SVGAGI. The CDR3 sequence is CASGEGESSYEQYF. DNA of the CDR3: TGTGCCAGCGGGGAGGGGGAGAGCTCCTACGAGCAGTACTTC.